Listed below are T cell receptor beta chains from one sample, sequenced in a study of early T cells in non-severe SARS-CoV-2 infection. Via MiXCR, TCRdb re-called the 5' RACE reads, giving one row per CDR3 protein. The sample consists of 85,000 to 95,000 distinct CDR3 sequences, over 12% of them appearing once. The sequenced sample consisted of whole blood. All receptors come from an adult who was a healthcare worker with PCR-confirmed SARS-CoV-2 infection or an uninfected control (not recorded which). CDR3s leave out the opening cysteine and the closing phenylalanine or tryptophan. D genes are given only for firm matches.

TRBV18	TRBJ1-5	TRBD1	ASDSTGDNQPQH
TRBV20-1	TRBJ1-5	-	SARPGPNQPQH
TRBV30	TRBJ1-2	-	AWSGQGGGYT
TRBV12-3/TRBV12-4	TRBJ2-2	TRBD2	ASSPWAWSGGASNTGELF
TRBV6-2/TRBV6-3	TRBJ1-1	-	ASSWTGGTEAF
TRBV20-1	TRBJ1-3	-	SAAKGSSGNTIY
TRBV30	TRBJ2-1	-	AWSTQGGANEQF
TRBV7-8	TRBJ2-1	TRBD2	ASTSSGGLLTYNEQF
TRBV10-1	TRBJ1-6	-	ASSETGTTASPLH
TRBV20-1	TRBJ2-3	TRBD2	SARLAGGSTDTQY
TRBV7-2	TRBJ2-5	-	ASSLGEQQTQY
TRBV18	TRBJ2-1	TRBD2	ASSPGTGTSGGNNEQF
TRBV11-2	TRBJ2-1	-	ASSSLRRVNEQF
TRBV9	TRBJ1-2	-	ASSAGPNDGYT
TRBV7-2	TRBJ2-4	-	ASSLDWASAKNIQY
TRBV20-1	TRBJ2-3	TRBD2	SARAGGAADTQY
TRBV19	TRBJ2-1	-	ASMRGGMSYNEQF
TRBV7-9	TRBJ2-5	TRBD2	ASSLAFDGGAYQETQY
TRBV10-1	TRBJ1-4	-	ASSDRLEQELF
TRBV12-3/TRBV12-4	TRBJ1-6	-	ASSLGQTYNSPLH
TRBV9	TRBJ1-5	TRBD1	ASSPKGDRAGNQPQH
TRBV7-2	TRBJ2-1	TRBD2	ASSTGPAGGNEQF
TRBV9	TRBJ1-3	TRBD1	ASSRGDSRGNTIY
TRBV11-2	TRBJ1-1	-	ASSLGGTPNTEAF
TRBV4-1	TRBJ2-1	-	ASSRATGTRSYNEQF
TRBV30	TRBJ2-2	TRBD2	AWSAGGNTGELF
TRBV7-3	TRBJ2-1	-	ASSSARDTIF
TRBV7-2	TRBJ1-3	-	ASSLASGAGNTIY
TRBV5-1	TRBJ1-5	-	ASSQSPGNQPQH
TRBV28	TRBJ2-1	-	ASSWQGNNEQF
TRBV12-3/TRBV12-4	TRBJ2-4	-	ASTSDSQNIQY
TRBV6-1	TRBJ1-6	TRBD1	ASSEEGQINSPLH
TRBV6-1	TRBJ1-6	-	ASSEYLSSPSPLH
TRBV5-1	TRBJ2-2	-	ASGPQGSLAGELF
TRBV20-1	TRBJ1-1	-	SARDPRATTEAF
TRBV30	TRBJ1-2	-	AWGRGSPYGYT
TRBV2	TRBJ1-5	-	ASRGLSNQPQH
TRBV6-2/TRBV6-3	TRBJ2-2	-	ASSYSWGRRGTGELF
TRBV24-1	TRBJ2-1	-	ATSDPNRVRQF
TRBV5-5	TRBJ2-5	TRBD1	ASFGDREGPGTQY
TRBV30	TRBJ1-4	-	AWSFLSATNEKLF
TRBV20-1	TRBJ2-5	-	SVRGPPQETQY
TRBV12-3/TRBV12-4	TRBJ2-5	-	ASSHGGTQY
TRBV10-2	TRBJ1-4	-	ASSESFRDTTNEKLF